The source of this TCR beta chain is a study of control samples from healthy donors and cancer patients. Generated by immunoSEQ multiplex PCR, the TCRdb table keeps only in-frame clones and is missing some. Found here are 150,000 to 200,000 clones, 90% of them singletons; the top ten hold more than 1.3%. The germline CDR1 and CDR2 sequences are LNHNV and YYDKDF (reference sequence). Between the trimmed V and J ends, which lost 2 bases and 5 bases, there was a span of 15 bases. This CDR3 region has 16 residues. This chain uses TRBV15 with TRBJ1-4, with D tentatively TRBD1 (6 bases). The origin of this receptor is a woman in her forties or fifties in good health. The specimen was blood. For the CDR3, the DNA is TGTGCCACCAGCAGAACTCGAGGAACAGGGAATGAAAAACTGTTTTTT. This sequence encodes CATSRTRGTGNEKLFF.